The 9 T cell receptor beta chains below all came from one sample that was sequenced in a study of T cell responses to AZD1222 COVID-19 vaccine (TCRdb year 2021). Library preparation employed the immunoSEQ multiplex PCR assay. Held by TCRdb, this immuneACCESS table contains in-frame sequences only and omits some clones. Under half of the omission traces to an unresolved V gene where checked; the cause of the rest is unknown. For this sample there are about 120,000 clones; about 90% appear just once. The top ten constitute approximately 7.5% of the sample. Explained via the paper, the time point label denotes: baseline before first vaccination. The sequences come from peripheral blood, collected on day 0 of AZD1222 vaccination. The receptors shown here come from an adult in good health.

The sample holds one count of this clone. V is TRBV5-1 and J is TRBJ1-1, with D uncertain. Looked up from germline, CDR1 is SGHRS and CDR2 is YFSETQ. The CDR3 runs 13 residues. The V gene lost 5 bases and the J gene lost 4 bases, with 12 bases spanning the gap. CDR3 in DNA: TGCGCCAGCAGGACATCCCTGGCCACTGAAGCTTTCTTT. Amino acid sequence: CASRTSLATEAFF. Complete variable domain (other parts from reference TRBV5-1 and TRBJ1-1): KAGVTQTPRYLIKTRGQQVTLSCSPISGHRSVSWYQQTPGQGLQFLFEYFSETQRNKGNFPGRFSGRQFSNSRSEMNVSTLELGDSALYLCASRTSLATEAFFGQGTRLTVV.

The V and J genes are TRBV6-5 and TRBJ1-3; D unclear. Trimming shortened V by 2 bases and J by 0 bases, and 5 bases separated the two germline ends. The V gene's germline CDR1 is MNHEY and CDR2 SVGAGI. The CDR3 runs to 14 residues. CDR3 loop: CASSYTDSGNTIYF. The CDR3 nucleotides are TGTGCCAGCAGTTACACGGACTCTGGAAACACCATATATTTT.

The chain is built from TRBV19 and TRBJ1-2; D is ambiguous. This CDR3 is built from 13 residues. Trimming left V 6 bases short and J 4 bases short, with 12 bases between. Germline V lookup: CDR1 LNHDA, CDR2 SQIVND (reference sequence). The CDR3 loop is CASRAGQLYGYTF. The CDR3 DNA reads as TGTGCCAGTAGGGCCGGGCAGCTCTATGGCTACACCTTC.

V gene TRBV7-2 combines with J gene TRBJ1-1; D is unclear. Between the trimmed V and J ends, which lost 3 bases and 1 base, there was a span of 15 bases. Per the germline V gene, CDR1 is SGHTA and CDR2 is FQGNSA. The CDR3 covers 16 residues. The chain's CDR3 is CASSFIPVTENTEAFF. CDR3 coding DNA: TGTGCCAGCAGCTTCATTCCCGTGACGGAGAACACTGAAGCTTTCTTT.

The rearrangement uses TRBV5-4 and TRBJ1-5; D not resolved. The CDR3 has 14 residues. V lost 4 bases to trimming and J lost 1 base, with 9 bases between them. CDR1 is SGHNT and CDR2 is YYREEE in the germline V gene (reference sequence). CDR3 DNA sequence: TGTGCCAGCAGCCCCGGTGGCAGCAATCAGCCCCAGCATTTT. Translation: CASSPGGSNQPQHF.

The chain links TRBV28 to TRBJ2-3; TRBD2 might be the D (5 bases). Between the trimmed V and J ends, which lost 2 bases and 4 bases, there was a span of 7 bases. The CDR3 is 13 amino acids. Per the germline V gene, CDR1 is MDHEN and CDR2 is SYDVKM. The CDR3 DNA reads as TGTGCCAGCAGTTTAGAGGGCGCAGATACGCAGTATTTT. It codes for CASSLEGADTQYF. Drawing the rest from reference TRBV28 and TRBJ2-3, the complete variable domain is DVKVTQSSRYLVKRTGEKVFLECVQDMDHENMFWYRQDPGLGLRLIYFSYDVKMKEKGDIPEGYSVSREKKERFSLILESASTNQTSMYLCASSLEGADTQYFGPGTRLTVL.

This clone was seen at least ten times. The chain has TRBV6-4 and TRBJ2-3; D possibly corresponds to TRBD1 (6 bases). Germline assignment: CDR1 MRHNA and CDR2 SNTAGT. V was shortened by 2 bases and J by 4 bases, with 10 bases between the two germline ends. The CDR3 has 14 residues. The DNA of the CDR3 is TGTGCCAGCAGTGACACCAAGGGGGCAGATACGCAGTATTTT. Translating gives CASSDTKGADTQYF.

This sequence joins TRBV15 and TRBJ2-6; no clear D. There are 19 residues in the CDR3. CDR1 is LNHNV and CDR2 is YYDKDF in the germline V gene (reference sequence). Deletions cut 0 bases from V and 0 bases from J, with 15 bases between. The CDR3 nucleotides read TGTGCCACCAGCAGAGATGGGGTCAGCTCAGTCTCTGGGGCCAACGTCCTGACTTTC. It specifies CATSRDGVSSVSGANVLTF.

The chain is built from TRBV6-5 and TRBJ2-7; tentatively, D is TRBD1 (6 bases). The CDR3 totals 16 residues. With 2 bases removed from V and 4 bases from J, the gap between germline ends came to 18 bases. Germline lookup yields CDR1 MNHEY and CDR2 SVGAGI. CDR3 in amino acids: CASSYSTPGTPYEQYF. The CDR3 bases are TGTGCCAGCAGTTACAGCACCCCCGGGACACCATACGAGCAGTACTTC.